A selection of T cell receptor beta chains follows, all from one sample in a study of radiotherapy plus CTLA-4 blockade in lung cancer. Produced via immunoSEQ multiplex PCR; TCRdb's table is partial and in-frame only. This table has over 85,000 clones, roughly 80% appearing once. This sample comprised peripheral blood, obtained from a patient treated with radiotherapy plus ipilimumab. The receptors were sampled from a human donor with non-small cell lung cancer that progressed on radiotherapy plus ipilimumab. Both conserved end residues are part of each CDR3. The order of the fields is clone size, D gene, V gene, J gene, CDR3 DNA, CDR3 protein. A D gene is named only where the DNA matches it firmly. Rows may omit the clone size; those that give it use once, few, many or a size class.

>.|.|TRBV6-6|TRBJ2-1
TGTGCCAGCGTTGGTCCGAGCTCCTACAATGAGCAGTTCTTC
CASVGPSSYNEQFF
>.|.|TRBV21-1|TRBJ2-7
TGTGCCAGCAGCAAAGGGACACTAGCGGACTACGAGCAGTACTTC
CASSKGTLADYEQYF
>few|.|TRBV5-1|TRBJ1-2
TGTGCCAGCAGCCCTTGGTGGGCCACGGATAACTATGGCTACACCTTC
CASSPWWATDNYGYTF
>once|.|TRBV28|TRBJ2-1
TGTGCCAGCAGGTGGGGGGCGGACAATGAGCAGTTCTTC
CASRWGADNEQFF
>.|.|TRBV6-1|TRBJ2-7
TGTGCCAGCAGGGTGGGGACTTACGAGCAGTACTTC
CASRVGTYEQYF
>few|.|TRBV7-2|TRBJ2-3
TGTGCCAGCAGCTTACAATCGGGGCCGGGGAGCACAGATACGCAGTATTTT
CASSLQSGPGSTDTQYF
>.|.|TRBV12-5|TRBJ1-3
TGTGCTAGTGGTTTGTGGGGACACACCATATATTTT
CASGLWGHTIYF
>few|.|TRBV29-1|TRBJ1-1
TGCAGCGTTGGACGGTTGAACACTGAAGCTTTCTTT
CSVGRLNTEAFF
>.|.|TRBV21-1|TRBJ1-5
TGTGCCAGCAGCGACCCCCGGCGTCCGGGCCCCAATCAGCCCCAGCATTTT
CASSDPRRPGPNQPQHF
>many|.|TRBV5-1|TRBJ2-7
TGCGCCAGCAGCTTAGGGGACACCTCAGTTTACTACGAGCAGTACTTC
CASSLGDTSVYYEQYF
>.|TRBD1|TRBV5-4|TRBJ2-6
TGTGCCAGCAGCGCTGGACAGGCTGGGGCCAACGTCCTGACTTTC
CASSAGQAGANVLTF
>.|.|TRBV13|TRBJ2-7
TGTGCCAGCAGCTTAGGCCTATACTACGAGCAGTACTTC
CASSLGLYYEQYF
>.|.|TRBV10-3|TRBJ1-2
TGTGCCATCAGTGAGTCGTCAGGGGTTGGCTACACCTTC
CAISESSGVGYTF
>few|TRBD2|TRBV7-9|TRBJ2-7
TGTGCCAGCAGCCCCAGCGGGGGAGCCCACGAGCAGTACTTC
CASSPSGGAHEQYF
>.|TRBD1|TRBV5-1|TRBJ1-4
TGCGCCAGCAGCTTGGCCGGGACAGGGAATGAAAAACTGTTTTTT
CASSLAGTGNEKLFF
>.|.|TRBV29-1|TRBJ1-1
TGCAGCGTTGAACTCTCAGGGAAAAATTTTCTGTACACTGAAGCTTTCTTT
CSVELSGKNFLYTEAFF
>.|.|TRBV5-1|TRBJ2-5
TGCGCCAGCAGCTCCCTGGTATTCCAAGAGACCCAGTACTTC
CASSSLVFQETQYF
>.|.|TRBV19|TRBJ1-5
TGTGCCAGTAGGTCTCGCGGGGGCAGGGATCAGCCCCAGCATTTT
CASRSRGGRDQPQHF
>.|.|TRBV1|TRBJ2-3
TGCACCAGCAGCCAAGGGGTTAGTTTAACAGATACGCAGTATTTT
CTSSQGVSLTDTQYF
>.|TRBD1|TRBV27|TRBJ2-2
TGTGCCAGCAATTGCCGGGACAGGGGAGTAATCGGGGAGCTGTTTTTT
CASNCRDRGVIGELFF
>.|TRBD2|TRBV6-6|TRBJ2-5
TGTGCCAGCATTTTAGCGGGAGGAAAAGGGACCCAGTACTTC
CASILAGGKGTQYF
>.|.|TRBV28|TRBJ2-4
TGTGCCAGCAGTCCCCTAGGGGGAAACATTCAGTACTTC
CASSPLGGNIQYF
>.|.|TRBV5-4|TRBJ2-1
TGTGCCAGCAGCTTGGGTAGCGAAACCTCCTACAATGAGCAGTTCTTC
CASSLGSETSYNEQFF
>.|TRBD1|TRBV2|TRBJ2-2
TGTGCCAGCAGTGTCCAGGGACAGGGGGCCGGCGGGGAGCTGTTTTTT
CASSVQGQGAGGELFF
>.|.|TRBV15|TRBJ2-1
TGTGCCACCAGCAGAGATGATAAGTACAATGAGCAGTTCTTC
CATSRDDKYNEQFF
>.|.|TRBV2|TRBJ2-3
TGTGCCAGCAGTGAGGGGGGCTTGAGCACAGATACGCAGTATTTT
CASSEGGLSTDTQYF
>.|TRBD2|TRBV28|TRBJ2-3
TGTGCCAGCAGTCTAGCGGGAGGGCCTAATACGCAGTATTTT
CASSLAGGPNTQYF